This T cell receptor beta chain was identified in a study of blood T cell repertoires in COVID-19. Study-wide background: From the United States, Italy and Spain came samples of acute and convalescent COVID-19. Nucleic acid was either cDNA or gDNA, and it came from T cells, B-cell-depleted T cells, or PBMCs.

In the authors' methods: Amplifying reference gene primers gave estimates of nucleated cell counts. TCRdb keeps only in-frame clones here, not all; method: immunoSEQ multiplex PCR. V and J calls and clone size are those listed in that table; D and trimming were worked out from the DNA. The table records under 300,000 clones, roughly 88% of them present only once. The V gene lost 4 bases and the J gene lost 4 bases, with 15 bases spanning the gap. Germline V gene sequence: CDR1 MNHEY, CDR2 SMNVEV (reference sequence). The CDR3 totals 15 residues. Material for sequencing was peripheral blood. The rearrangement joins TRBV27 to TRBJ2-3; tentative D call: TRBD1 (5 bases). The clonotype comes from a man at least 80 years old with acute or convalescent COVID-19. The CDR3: CASSSQGIRADTQYF. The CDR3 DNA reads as TGTGCCAGCAGTTCCCAGGGTATTCGGGCAGATACGCAGTATTTT.